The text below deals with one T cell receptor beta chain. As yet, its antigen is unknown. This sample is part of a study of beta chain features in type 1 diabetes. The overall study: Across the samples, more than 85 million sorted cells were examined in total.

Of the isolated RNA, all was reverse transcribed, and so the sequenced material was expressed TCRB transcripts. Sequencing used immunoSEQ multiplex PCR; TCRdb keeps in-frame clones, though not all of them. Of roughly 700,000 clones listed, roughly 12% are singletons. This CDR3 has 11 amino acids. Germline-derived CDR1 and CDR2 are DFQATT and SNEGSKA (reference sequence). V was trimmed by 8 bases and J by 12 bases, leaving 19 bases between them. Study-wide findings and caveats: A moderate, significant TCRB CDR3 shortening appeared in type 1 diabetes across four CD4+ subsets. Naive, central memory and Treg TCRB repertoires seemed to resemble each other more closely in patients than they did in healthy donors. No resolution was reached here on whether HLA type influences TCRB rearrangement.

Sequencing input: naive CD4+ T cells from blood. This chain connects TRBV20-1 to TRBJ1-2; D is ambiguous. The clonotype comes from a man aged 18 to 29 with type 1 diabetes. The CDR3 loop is CSTPAGVEDTF. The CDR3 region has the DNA TGCAGTACTCCCGCCGGTGTGGAGGACACCTTC.